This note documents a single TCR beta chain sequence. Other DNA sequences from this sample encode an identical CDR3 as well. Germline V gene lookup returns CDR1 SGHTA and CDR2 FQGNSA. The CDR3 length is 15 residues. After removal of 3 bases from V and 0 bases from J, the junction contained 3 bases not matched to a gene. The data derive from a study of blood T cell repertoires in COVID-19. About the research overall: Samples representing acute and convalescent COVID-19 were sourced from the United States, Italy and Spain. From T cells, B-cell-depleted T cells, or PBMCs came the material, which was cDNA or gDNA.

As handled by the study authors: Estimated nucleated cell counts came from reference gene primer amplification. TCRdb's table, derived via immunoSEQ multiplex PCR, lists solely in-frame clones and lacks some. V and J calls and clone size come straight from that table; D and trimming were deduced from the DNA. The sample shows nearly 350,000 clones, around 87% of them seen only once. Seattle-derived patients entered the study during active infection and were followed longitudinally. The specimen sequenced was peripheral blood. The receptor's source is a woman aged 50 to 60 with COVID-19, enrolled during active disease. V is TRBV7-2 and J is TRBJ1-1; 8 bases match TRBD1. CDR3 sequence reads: CASSFDRGLNTEAFF. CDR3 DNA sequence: TGTGCCAGCAGCTTCGACAGGGGATTGAACACTGAAGCTTTCTTT.